The 31 T cell receptor beta chains presented below share a single source sample, sequenced in a study of blood T cell repertoires in COVID-19. Data came from immunoSEQ multiplex PCR; TCRdb stores just in-frame clones and leaves some out. The sample comprises 65,000 to 100,000 clones, 84% of which are singletons, and about 12% rests with the top ten. Material for sequencing was peripheral blood. Receptors originate from a human donor in a cohort sampled during active COVID-19.

This clone has more than one count but fewer than ten. The sample contains more than one DNA sequence encoding this CDR3. As DNA, the CDR3 is TGCAGTGCTAGTAGGCAGGGGGCTGGGCAGCCCCAGCATTTT. Its protein is CSASRQGAGQPQHF. The gene calls are TRBV20-1 and TRBJ1-5; 8 bases align to TRBD1. This CDR3 comprises 14 residues. V lost 3 bases, J lost 7 bases, and 8 bases stayed unmatched. Germline CDR1 is DFQATT and CDR2 is SNEGSKA (reference sequence).

The J gene is TRBJ2-4, the V gene TRBV5-1; 9 bases are shared with TRBD1. V shed 5 bases and J 5 bases; nucleotides not matched to a gene: 8. The CDR3 covers 15 residues. The germline CDR1 and CDR2 sequences are SGHRS and YFSETQ. CDR3: CASRLVQGAENIQYF. CDR3 DNA sequence: TGCGCCAGCAGACTCGTACAGGGGGCCGAAAACATTCAGTACTTC.

V gene TRBV19 combines with J gene TRBJ2-5; TRBD1 matches at 9 bases. CDR3 length equals 15 residues. With 1 base clipped from V and 3 bases from J, the junction kept 3 bases outside the gene matches. Germline assignment: CDR1 LNHDA and CDR2 SQIVND (reference sequence). CDR3 coding DNA: TGTGCCAGTAGTATAGGGGACAGGGAAAAAGAGACCCAGTACTTC. Translation gives CASSIGDREKETQYF.

V and J are TRBV5-1 and TRBJ2-1; TRBD2 matches at 11 bases. Germline CDR1 and CDR2: SGHRS and YFSETQ. V was clipped by 4 bases and J by 0 bases; unmatched bases: 9. This CDR3 has 18 amino acids. Here the CDR3 reads CASSNGRLAGSSYNEQFF. The DNA of the CDR3 is TGCGCCAGCAGCAACGGAAGACTAGCGGGGAGCTCCTACAATGAGCAGTTCTTC.

The chain couples TRBV6-6 to TRBJ1-2; possibly TRBD1 for D (6 bases). There are 16 residues in the CDR3. Germline CDR1 is MNHNY and CDR2 is SVGAGI (reference sequence). V lost 2 bases and J lost 6, with 19 bases in between. The CDR3 reads CASSYPRGQGFDGYTF. The CDR3 nucleotides read TGTGCCAGCAGTTACCCCCGCGGGCAGGGGTTCGATGGCTACACCTTC.

CDR3 protein: CASSQATSGTGELFF. For the CDR3, the DNA is TGTGCCAGCAGCCAAGCGACTAGCGGGACCGGGGAGCTGTTTTTT. The chain combines TRBV4-2 with TRBJ2-2, with 10 bases fitting TRBD2. Germline lookup yields CDR1 LGHNA and CDR2 YNFKEQ. The ends lost 1 base at V and 5 bases at J; junction bases unmatched: 1. The CDR3 loop spans 15 amino acids.

The V call is TRBV2, the J call TRBJ1-1; D ambiguous. The CDR3 totals 13 residues. Deletions cut 7 bases from V and 1 base from J, with 10 bases between. Per germline, CDR1 SNHLY and CDR2 FYNNEI. The CDR3 reads CASTAERNTEAFF. The CDR3 nucleotides read TGTGCCAGCACCGCGGAGCGGAACACTGAAGCTTTCTTT.

This clone was recorded a few times. The V call is TRBV6-1, the J call TRBJ1-5; D is perhaps TRBD1 (5 bases). CDR1 is MNHNS, CDR2 SASEGT, per germline. This CDR3 has 19 residues. Trimming left V 4 bases short and J 1 base short, with 23 bases between. CDR3 sequence (DNA): TGTGCCAGCAGTGTGCAGGACCAAGGTTATTCAGGGAGCAATCAGCCCCAGCATTTT. This gives the protein CASSVQDQGYSGSNQPQHF.

The chain joins TRBV5-6 to TRBJ2-5; 12 bases map to TRBD2. J was trimmed by 2 bases and V by 5 bases; bases with no gene match: 4. Germline CDR1 reads SGHDT; CDR2 reads YYEEEE. The CDR3 is 15 residues long. CDR3 region: CASSRTSGGQETQYF. In DNA form, the CDR3 reads TGTGCCAGCAGTCGTACTAGCGGGGGGCAAGAGACCCAGTACTTC.

The chain couples TRBV2 to TRBJ1-4, with 7 positions matching TRBD1. Germline CDR1 is SNHLY and CDR2 is FYNNEI. CDR3 size: 14 residues. J gave up 8 bases and V 6 bases, and 9 bases lay outside the gene matches. The CDR3 protein is CASSATGVGEKLFF. The CDR3 coding sequence is TGTGCCAGCAGCGCTACAGGGGTCGGAGAAAAACTGTTTTTT. Full variable domain (remainder filled in from reference TRBV2 and TRBJ1-4): EPEVTQTPSHQVTQMGQEVILRCVPISNHLYFYWYRQILGQKVEFLVSFYNNEISEKSEIFDDQFSVERPDGSNFTLKIRSTKLEDSAMYFCASSATGVGEKLFFGSGTQLSVL.

The rearrangement joins TRBV5-4 to TRBJ1-2; 7 nucleotides align to TRBD1. With V trimmed by 5 bases and J by 6 bases, 10 bases remained unmatched. Germline assignment: CDR1 SGHNT and CDR2 YYREEE (reference sequence). CDR3 length: 14 amino acids. CDR3 DNA sequence: TGTGCCAGCAGTTCAGCTAAAGACAGGGATGGCTACACCTTC. It codes for CASSSAKDRDGYTF.

The V and J genes are TRBV28 and TRBJ1-2, with D perhaps TRBD1 (5 bases). CDR1 and CDR2 from the germline V gene are MDHEN and SYDVKM. The ends were cut back, 4 bases at V and 7 bases at J, with 22 bases in the middle. The CDR3 loop spans 16 amino acids. This chain's CDR3 is CASSSTDTTRSGGYTF. The DNA for the CDR3 is TGTGCCAGCAGTTCCACGGACACAACAAGATCAGGTGGCTACACCTTC.

This chain joins TRBV10-3 and TRBJ1-2, with TRBD1 matching over 7 bases. Looked up from germline, CDR1 is ENHRY and CDR2 is SYGVKD. The trim removed 7 bases at V and 3 bases at J, leaving 5 bases unmatched. The CDR3 consists of 13 residues. CDR3 in amino acids: CAIMRGPDYGYTF. As DNA, the CDR3 is TGTGCCATCATGAGGGGGCCCGACTATGGCTACACCTTC.

The V and J genes are TRBV2 and TRBJ1-1; no definite D call. Between the trimmed V and J ends, which lost 0 bases and 0 bases, there was a span of 8 bases. Germline-derived CDR1 and CDR2 are SNHLY and FYNNEI. There are 15 residues in the CDR3. The CDR3 region is CASSEAEFMNTEAFF. The CDR3 coding sequence is TGTGCCAGCAGTGAAGCAGAGTTTATGAACACTGAAGCTTTCTTT. The variable domain in full, completed from reference TRBV2 and TRBJ1-1, reads EPEVTQTPSHQVTQMGQEVILRCVPISNHLYFYWYRQILGQKVEFLVSFYNNEISEKSEIFDDQFSVERPDGSNFTLKIRSTKLEDSAMYFCASSEAEFMNTEAFFGQGTRLTVV.

The chain combines TRBV7-2 with TRBJ1-5, with D hard to call. Germline lookup yields CDR1 SGHTA and CDR2 FQGNSA. This CDR3 spans 16 amino acids. V dropped 5 bases and J dropped 6 bases, with 20 bases sitting between them. The DNA of the CDR3 is TGTGCCAGCAGCGCGAGACGGGGAGGGCCCTTTCAGCCCCAGCATTTT. It codes for CASSARRGGPFQPQHF.

In this sample, this clone turned up once. The chain has TRBV6-5 and TRBJ2-5; maybe TRBD1 (6 bases). Germline loops: CDR1 MNHEY, CDR2 SVGAGI. V was pared by 6 bases and J by 6 bases, with 17 bases between. The CDR3 is 14 amino acids. CDR3 region: CASSKDRHAKTQYF. The CDR3 region has the DNA TGTGCCAGCAGCAAAGACAGGCACGCGAAGACCCAGTACTTC.

The chain combines TRBV19 with TRBJ2-2; TRBD2 might be the D (5 bases). Germline V gene lookup returns CDR1 LNHDA and CDR2 SQIVND (reference sequence). Trimming removed 6 bases from V and 2 bases from J, with 10 bases in between. The CDR3 extends over 14 amino acids. The CDR3: CASRPGKNTGELFF. The CDR3 DNA reads TGTGCCAGTAGACCGGGAAAAAACACCGGGGAGCTGTTTTTT.

The genes are TRBV19 and TRBJ2-4, with D hard to call. V was trimmed by 8 bases and J by 7 bases, leaving 21 bases between them. The CDR3 has 15 amino acids. The germline V gene has CDR1 LNHDA and CDR2 SQIVND (reference sequence). The CDR3 here is CASLSRTFRGNIQYF. As DNA, the CDR3 is TGTGCCAGTCTGAGCAGAACCTTTAGAGGTAACATTCAGTACTTC.

A single count supports this clone. CDR3 coding DNA: TGTGCCAGTAGTGGCCTGGACAGAGAGACCCAGTACTTC. Encoded protein: CASSGLDRETQYF. The chain uses TRBV19 and TRBJ2-5; D is possibly TRBD1 (6 bases). The CDR3 runs 13 residues. Trimming stripped 5 bases from V and 4 bases from J, with 11 bases between. Germline V lookup: CDR1 LNHDA, CDR2 SQIVND (reference sequence).

This chain uses TRBV5-6 with TRBJ2-7; 8 nucleotides align to TRBD1. Germline assignment: CDR1 SGHDT and CDR2 YYEEEE. CDR3 length: 16 residues. Unmatched junction bases numbered 7, after V lost 2 bases and J lost 0 bases. CDR3 DNA sequence: TGTGCCAGCAGCTTAATAGGACAGGGCTTCTCCTACGAGCAGTACTTC. Its protein is CASSLIGQGFSYEQYF.

The rearrangement uses TRBV30 and TRBJ1-2; D unresolved. V lost 0 bases, J lost 8 bases, and 7 bases lay in between. Germline V gene sequence: CDR1 GTSNPN, CDR2 SVGIG (reference sequence). The length of the CDR3 is 11 residues. The CDR3 protein is CAWSVRRGYTF. Here the CDR3 DNA reads TGTGCCTGGAGTGTACGTCGGGGCTACACCTTC. Drawing the rest from reference TRBV30 and TRBJ1-2, the complete variable domain is SQTIHQWPATLVQPVGSPLSLECTVEGTSNPNLYWYRQAAGRGLQLLFYSVGIGQISSEVPQNLSASRPQDRQFILSSKKLLLSDSGFYLCAWSVRRGYTFGSGTRLTVV.

The chain recombines TRBV9 with TRBJ2-7, with TRBD2 identical over 8 bases. The V segment lost 0 bases and the J segment 0 bases; nucleotides outside the gene matches: 8. Per germline, CDR1 SGDLS and CDR2 YYNGEE. The CDR3 length is 17 residues. This CDR3 is CASSVGPGAGGSYEQYF. In DNA form, the CDR3 reads TGTGCCAGCAGCGTAGGCCCTGGGGCGGGGGGCTCCTACGAGCAGTACTTC.

CDR3 in DNA: TGTGCCAGCAGTGCCTCCGGGAACTCTAATTCACCCCTCCACTTT. Translation: CASSASGNSNSPLHF. This chain connects TRBV27 to TRBJ1-6; D uncertain. The V gene's germline CDR1 is MNHEY and CDR2 SMNVEV (reference sequence). The ends were cut back, 5 bases at V and 6 bases at J, with 14 bases in the middle. This CDR3 region has 15 residues.

This chain connects TRBV5-4 to TRBJ1-6, with 8 nucleotides matching TRBD1. CDR1 and CDR2 (germline): SGHNT, YYREEE (reference sequence). J gave up 8 bases and V 0 bases, and 4 bases lay outside the gene matches. The CDR3 covers 15 residues. The CDR3 loop is CASSLDDRGYSPLHF. In nucleotides, the CDR3 is TGTGCCAGCAGCTTGGATGACAGGGGATATTCACCCCTCCACTTT.

The gene calls are TRBV5-1 and TRBJ2-6, with 9 bases matching TRBD1. CDR3 length: 16 residues. Germline-derived CDR1 and CDR2 are SGHRS and YFSETQ. The V segment lost 4 bases and the J segment 4 bases; nucleotides outside the gene matches: 6. The DNA for the CDR3 is TGCGCCAGCAGCCCGACAGGGGGTTCAGGGGCCAACGTCCTGACTTTC. Its translation: CASSPTGGSGANVLTF.

This chain joins TRBV10-3 and TRBJ2-6; D not certain. V lost 3 bases and J lost 1, with 4 bases in between. This CDR3 has 14 amino acids. Germline V lookup: CDR1 ENHRY, CDR2 SYGVKD. The CDR3 DNA is TGTGCCATCAGTGATTCATCTGGGGCCAACGTCCTGACTTTC. Encoded protein: CAISDSSGANVLTF.

The rearrangement links TRBV7-3 to TRBJ2-1, with TRBD2 matching over 12 bases. V was clipped by 2 bases and J by 6 bases; unmatched bases: 5. The length of the CDR3 is 16 residues. Germline CDR1 SGHTA, CDR2 FQGTGA. The chain's CDR3 is CASSLAGTSGLNEQFF. The CDR3 coding sequence is TGTGCCAGCAGCTTAGCAGGGACTAGCGGGCTCAATGAGCAGTTCTTC.

The J gene is TRBJ2-6, the V gene TRBV7-3; D gene uncertain. With 6 bases removed from V and 2 bases from J, the gap between germline ends came to 5 bases. Germline V lookup: CDR1 SGHTA, CDR2 FQGTGA. The CDR3 runs 13 residues. The CDR3 DNA reads TGTGCCAGCAGGAGGACTGGGGCCAACGTCCTGACTTTC. Translated: CASRRTGANVLTF.

This chain connects TRBV29-1 to TRBJ1-1, with TRBD1 matching 10 bases. V trimming: 7 bases; J trimming: 10 bases; junction bases outside the gene matches: 9. CDR3 length equals 12 residues. Germline CDR1 SQVTM, CDR2 ANQGSEA. CDR3 nucleotides: TGCAGCGCTGGACAGGGGGAAGGTGCAGCTTTCTTT. Amino acid sequence: CSAGQGEGAAFF.

V is TRBV6-5 and J is TRBJ1-1, with 10 bases matching TRBD1. Germline CDR1 MNHEY, CDR2 SVGAGI. The CDR3 is 13 residues long. The V segment lost 11 bases and the J segment 5 bases; nucleotides outside the gene matches: 8. The CDR3 DNA reads TGTGCCGCAAGACAGGGGGCGAGTACTGAAGCTTTCTTT. This sequence encodes CAARQGASTEAFF.

This clone was seen just once. The V and J genes are TRBV18 and TRBJ2-1; D is possibly TRBD2 (5 bases). CDR3 size: 16 residues. Trimming removed 3 bases at V and 6 bases at J, with 18 bases between. Germline CDR1 KGHSH, CDR2 LQKENI. Written as DNA, the CDR3 is TGTGCCAGCTCACCCTATCGGAGCGGCCCCCCCAATGAGCAGTTCTTC. Protein: CASSPYRSGPPNEQFF. Filled out from reference TRBV18 and TRBJ2-1, the complete variable domain reads NAGVMQNPRHLVRRRGQEARLRCSPMKGHSHVYWYRQLPEEGLKFMVYLQKENIIDESGMPKERFSAEFPKEGPSILRIQQVVRGDSAAYFCASSPYRSGPPNEQFFGPGTRLTVL.